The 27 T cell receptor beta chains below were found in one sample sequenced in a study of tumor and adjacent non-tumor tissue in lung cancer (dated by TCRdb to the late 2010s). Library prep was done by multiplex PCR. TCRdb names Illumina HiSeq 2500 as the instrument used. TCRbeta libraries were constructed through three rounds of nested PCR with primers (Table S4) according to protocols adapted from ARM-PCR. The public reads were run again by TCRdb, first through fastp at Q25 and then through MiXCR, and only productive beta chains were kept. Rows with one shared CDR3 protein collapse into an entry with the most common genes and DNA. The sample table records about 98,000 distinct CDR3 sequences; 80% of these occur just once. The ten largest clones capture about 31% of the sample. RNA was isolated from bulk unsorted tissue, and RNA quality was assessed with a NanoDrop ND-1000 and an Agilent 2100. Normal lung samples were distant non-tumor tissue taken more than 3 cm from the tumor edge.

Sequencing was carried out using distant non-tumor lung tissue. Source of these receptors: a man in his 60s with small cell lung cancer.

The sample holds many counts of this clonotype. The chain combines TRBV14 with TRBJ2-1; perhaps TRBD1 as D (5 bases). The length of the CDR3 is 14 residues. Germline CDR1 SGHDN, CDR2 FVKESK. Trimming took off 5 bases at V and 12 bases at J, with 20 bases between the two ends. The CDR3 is CASSAHPQGAVQFF. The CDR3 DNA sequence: TGTGCCAGCAGCGCGCATCCCCAGGGTGCTGTGCAGTTCTTC. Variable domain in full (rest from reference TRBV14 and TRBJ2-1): EAGVTQFPSHSVIEKGQTVTLRCDPISGHDNLYWYRRVMGKEIKFLLHFVKESKQDESGMPNNRFLAERTGGTYSTLKVQPAELEDSGVYFCASSAHPQGAVQFFGPGTRLTVL.

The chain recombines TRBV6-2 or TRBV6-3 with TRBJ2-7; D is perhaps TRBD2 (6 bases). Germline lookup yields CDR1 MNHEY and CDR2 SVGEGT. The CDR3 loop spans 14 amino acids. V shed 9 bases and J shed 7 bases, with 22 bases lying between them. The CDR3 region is CASRITGAPMEQYF. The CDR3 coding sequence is TGTGCCAGTAGGATAACGGGAGCCCCTATGGAGCAGTACTTC.

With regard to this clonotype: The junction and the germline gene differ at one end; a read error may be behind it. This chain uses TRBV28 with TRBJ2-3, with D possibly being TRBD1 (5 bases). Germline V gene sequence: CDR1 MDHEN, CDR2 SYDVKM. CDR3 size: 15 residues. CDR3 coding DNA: TGTGCCAGCAGTTATGGGGCGCGTTTTACAAATACGCGGTATTTT. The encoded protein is CASSYGARFTNTRYF. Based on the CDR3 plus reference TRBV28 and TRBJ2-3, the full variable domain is DVKVTQSSRYLVKRTGEKVFLECVQDMDHENMFWYRQDPGLGLRLIYFSYDVKMKEKGDIPEGYSVSREKKERFSLILESASTNQTSMYLCASSYGARFTNTRYFGPGTRLTVL.

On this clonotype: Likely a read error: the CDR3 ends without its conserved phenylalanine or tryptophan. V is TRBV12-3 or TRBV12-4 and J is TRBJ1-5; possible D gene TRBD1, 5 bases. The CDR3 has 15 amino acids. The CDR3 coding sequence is TGTGCCATCAGTTTTGACAGCTTTGGCGGTCAGCCCCAGCATTGT. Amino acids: CAISFDSFGGQPQHC.

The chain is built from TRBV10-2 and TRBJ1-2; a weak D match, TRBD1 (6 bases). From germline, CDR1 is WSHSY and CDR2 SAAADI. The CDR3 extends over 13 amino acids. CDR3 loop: CISSDSRGIGYTF. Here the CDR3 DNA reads TGCATCAGCAGTGACTCAAGGGGGATTGGCTACACCTTC.

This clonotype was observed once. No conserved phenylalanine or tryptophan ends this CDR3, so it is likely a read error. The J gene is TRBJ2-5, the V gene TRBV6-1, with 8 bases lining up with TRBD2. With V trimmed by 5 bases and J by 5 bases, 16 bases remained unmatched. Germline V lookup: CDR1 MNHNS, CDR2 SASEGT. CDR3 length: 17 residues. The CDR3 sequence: CASSWGTSGTLGETQYL. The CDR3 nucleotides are TGTGCCAGCAGTTGGGGAACTAGCGGTACCTTGGGGGAGACCCAGTACTTG.

The CDR3 DNA reads TGTGCCTGGAGCGAAAAGACAGGGTTGGGCAATGAGCAGTTCTTC. The encoded protein is CAWSEKTGLGNEQFF. The chain combines TRBV30 with TRBJ2-1; TRBD1 matches 7 bases. Germline V gene lookup returns CDR1 GTSNPN and CDR2 SVGIG (reference sequence). V lost 3 bases and J lost 6; bases outside the gene matches: 11. The CDR3 is made up of 15 amino acids.

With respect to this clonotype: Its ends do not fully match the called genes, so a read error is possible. CDR3 sequence reads: CASRGIGTRTYNEQFF. CDR3 DNA sequence: TGTGCTAGCAGGGGAATCGGGACACGGACTTACAATGAGCAGTTCTTC. V gene TRBV6-1 combines with J gene TRBJ2-1, with D possibly being TRBD1 (6 bases). This CDR3 has 16 residues. The germline gives CDR1 MNHNS, CDR2 SASEGT.

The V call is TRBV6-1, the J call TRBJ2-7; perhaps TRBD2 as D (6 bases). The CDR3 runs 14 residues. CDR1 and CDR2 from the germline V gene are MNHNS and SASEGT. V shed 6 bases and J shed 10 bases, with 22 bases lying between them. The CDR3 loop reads CASRRGTGTCEQYV. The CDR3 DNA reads TGTGCCAGCAGACGAGGGACTGGGACCTGCGAACAGTACGTC.

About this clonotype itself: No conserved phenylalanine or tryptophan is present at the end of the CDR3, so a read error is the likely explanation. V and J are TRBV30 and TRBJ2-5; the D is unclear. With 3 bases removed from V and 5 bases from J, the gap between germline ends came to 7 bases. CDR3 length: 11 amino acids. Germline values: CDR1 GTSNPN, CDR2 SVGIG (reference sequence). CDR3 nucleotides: TGTGCCTGGAGCGGTCGTGAGACCCAGTACTAC. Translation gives CAWSGRETQYY.

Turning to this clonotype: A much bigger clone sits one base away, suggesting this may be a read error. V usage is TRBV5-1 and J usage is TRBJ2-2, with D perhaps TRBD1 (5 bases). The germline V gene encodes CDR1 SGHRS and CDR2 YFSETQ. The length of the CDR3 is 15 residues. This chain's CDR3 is CASILNRPNTGELFF. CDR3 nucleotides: TGCGCCAGCATCTTGAACAGGCCAAACACCGGGGAGCTGTTTTTT.

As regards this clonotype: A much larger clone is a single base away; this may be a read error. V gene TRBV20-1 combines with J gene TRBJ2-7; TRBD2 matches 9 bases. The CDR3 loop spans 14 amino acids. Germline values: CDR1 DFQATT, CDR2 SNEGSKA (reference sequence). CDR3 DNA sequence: TGCAGTGATAGAGGAGAACTAGCGGGCTACGAGCAGTACTTC. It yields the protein CSDRGELAGYEQYF.

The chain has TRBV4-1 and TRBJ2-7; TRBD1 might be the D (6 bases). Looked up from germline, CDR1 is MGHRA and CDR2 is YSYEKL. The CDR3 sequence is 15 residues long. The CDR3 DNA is TGCACCGGCAGCCAGCGACAGGAGAGCTCCTACGAGCAGTACTTC. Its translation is CTGSQRQESSYEQYF.

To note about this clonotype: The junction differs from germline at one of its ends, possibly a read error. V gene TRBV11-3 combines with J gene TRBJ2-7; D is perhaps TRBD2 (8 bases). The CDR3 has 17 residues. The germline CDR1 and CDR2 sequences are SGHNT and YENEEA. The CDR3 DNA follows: TGTGTCAGCAGCTTTAGCGGGGACAGCCCCACTGCCTATGAGCAGTACTTC. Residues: CVSSFSGDSPTAYEQYF.

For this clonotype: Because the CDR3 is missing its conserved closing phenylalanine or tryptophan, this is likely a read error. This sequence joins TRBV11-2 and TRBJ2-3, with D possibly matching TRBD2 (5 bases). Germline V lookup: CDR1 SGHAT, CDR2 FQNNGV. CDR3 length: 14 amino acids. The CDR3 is CANSLMGEADTQYL. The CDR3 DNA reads TGTGCCAACAGCTTAATGGGAGAGGCAGATACGCAGTATCTT.

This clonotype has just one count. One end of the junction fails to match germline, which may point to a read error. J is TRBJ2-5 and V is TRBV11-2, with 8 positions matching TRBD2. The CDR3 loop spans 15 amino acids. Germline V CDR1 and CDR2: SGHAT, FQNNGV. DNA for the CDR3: TGTGCCAGCAGGGGACTAGTGGGAGGCGTGGAGAGCCAGTATTTC. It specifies CASRGLVGGVESQYF.

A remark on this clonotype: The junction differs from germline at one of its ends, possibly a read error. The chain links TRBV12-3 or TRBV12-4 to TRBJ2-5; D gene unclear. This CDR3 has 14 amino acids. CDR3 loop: CANSFSADLETQYF. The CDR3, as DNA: TGTGCCAACAGTTTTTCCGCAGATTTAGAGACCCAGTACTTC.

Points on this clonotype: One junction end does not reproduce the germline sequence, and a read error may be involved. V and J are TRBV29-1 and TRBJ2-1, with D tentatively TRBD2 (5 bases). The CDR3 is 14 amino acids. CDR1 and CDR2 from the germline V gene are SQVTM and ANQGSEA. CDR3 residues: CSVVPRAVDNEKFF. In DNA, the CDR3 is TGCAGCGTTGTGCCGAGAGCGGTAGACAATGAGAAGTTCTTC.

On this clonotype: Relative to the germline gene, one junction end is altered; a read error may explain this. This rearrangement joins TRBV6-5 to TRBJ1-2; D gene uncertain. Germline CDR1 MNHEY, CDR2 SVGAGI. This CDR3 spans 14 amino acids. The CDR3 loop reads CANSPTGPYYGYTF. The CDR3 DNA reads TGTGCCAACAGTCCGACCGGGCCATACTATGGCTACACCTTC.

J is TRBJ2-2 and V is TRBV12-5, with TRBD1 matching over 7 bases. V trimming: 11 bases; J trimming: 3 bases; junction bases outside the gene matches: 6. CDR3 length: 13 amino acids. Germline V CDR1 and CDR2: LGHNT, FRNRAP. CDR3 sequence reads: CAARDRDTGELFF. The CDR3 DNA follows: TGTGCTGCCCGGGACAGAGACACCGGGGAGCTGTTTTTT. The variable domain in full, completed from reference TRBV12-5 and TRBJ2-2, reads DARVTQTPRHKVTEMGQEVTMRCQPILGHNTVFWYRQTMMQGLELLAYFRNRAPLDDSGMPKDRFSAEMPDATLATLKIQPSEPRDSAVYFCAARDRDTGELFFGEGSRLTVL.

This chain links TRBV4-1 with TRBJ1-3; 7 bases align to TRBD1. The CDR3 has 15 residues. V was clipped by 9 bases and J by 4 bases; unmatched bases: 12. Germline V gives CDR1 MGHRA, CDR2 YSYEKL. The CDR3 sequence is CASRQEKGAGNTIYF. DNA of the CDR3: TGCGCCAGTAGACAAGAGAAGGGGGCGGGAAACACCATATATTTT.

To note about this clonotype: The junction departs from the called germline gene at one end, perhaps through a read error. The CDR3 DNA is TGTGGCAGCAGTCCAAAGCGGGAGTGGCCCTCTAGGAACTCCTACCATGAGCAGTTCTTC. This gives the protein CGSSPKREWPSRNSYHEQFF. The genes are TRBV6-5 and TRBJ2-1, with 8 bases fitting TRBD2. CDR3 length: 20 amino acids. Germline CDR1 reads MNHEY; CDR2 reads SVGAGI.

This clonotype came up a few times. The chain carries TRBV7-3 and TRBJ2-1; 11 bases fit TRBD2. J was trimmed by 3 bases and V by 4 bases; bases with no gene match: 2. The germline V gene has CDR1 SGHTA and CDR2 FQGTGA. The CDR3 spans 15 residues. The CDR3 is CASSSLAGGYNEQFF. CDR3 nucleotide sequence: TGTGCCAGCAGCTCTCTAGCGGGAGGCTACAATGAGCAGTTCTTC.

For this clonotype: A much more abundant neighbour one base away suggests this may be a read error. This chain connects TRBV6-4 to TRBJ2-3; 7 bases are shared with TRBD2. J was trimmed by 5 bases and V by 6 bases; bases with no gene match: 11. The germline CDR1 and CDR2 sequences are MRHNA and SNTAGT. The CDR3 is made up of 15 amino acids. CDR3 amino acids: CASSPASGEGDTQYF. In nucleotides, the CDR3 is TGTGCCAGCAGCCCTGCTTCGGGGGAGGGAGATACGCAGTATTTT.

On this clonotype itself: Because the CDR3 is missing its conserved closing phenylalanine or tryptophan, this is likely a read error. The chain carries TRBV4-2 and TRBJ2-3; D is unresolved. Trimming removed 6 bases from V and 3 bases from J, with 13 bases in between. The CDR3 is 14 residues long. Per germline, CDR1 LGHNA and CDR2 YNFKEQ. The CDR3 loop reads CASRKAERTDTQYS. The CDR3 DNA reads TGTGCCAGCAGAAAGGCTGAGAGGACAGATACGCAGTATTCT.

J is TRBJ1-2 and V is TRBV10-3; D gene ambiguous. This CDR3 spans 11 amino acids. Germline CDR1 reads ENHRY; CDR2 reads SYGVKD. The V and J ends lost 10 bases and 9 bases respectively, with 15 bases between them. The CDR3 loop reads CASVIDQSYTF. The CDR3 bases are TGTGCCAGCGTGATTGATCAAAGCTACACCTTC.

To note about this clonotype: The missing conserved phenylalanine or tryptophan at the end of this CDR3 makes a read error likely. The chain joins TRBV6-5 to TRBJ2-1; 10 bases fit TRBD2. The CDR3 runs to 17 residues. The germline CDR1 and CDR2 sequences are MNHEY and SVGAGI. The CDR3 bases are TGCGCCAGCAGTTACTCGATCTGGGGACTAGCGTACAATCAGCAGTTCCTC. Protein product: CASSYSIWGLAYNQQFL.